This record concerns one T cell receptor beta chain sequence. The sample originates from a study of T cells in Graves' hyperthyroidism and ophthalmopathy. Study-wide background: Once the initial diagnosis was made, peripheral blood was obtained before any treatment.

Researchers barred patients who had uncontrolled infection, other autoimmune disease, pregnancy or lactation. Clinical symptoms, serum thyroxine, TRAb, thyroid ultrasound and orbital computed tomography informed diagnoses. The PBMCs were sourced from fresh peripheral blood (about 9.6 ml). There were TCR beta CDR3 regions amplified from RNA transcripts. The TCR CDR3 first-round RT-PCR relied on the HTBI primer set. One entry per CDR3 protein results from TCRdb running MiXCR on the multiplex PCR reads. The sample contains 150,000 or so distinct CDR3 sequences, roughly a fifth of which appear only once. J gave up 2 bases and V 4 bases, and 7 bases lay outside the gene matches. The CDR3 loop spans 16 amino acids. Germline lookup yields CDR1 LGHDT and CDR2 YNNKEL (reference sequence).

The sequence came from a woman in her forties or fifties with Graves' hyperthyroidism that later progressed to Graves' ophthalmopathy. The gene calls are TRBV3-1 and TRBJ2-1, with TRBD2 matching 8 bases. Sequencing input: blood. CDR3 loop: CASSRLSAGAYNEQFF. Written as DNA, the CDR3 is TGTGCCAGCAGCCGCCTTTCAGCGGGAGCCTACAATGAGCAGTTCTTC.